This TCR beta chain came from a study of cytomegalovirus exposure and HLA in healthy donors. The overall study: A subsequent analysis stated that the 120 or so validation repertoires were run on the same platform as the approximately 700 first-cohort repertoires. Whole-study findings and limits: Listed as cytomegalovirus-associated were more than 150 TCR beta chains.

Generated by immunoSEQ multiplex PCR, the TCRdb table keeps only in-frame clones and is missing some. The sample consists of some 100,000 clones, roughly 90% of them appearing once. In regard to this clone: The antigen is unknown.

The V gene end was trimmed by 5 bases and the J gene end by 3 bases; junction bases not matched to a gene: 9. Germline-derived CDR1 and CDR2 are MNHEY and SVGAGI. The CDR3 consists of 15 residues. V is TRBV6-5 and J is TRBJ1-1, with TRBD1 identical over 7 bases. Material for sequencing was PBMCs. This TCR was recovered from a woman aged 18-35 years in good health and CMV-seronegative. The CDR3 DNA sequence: TGTGCCAGCAGTCCCAGGGGGGCTCGGGACACTGAAGCTTTCTTT. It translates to CASSPRGARDTEAFF.